Listed below are T cell receptor beta chains from one sample, sequenced in a study of OX40 agonist ivuxolimab in advanced cancers. Libraries were prepared by immunoSEQ multiplex PCR; TCRdb keeps only in-frame clonotypes and omits some of them. The sample gives 94,000 or so clones, around 84% of which show up once; around 1.1% is in the top ten. The sample here was CD4+ or CD8+ T cells sorted from blood, taken in a trial of the OX40 agonist ivuxolimab. These receptors were obtained from an adult with an advanced solid tumor such as melanoma, head and neck, liver or kidney cancer. CDR3s include the opening cysteine and the closing phenylalanine or tryptophan. D genes are given only for firm matches. Part of the rows lack a size; the others show once, few, many or a class for expanded clones.

>TRBJ1-4|TRBV5-6|NA|NA
CASSLPNADLFF
TGTGCCAGCAGCTTGCCGAATGCAGATCTGTTTTTT
>TRBJ2-1|TRBV5-1|NA|NA
CASSLFQRYNEQFF
TGCGCCAGCAGCTTATTCCAGCGGTACAATGAGCAGTTCTTC
>TRBJ1-6|TRBV4-1|NA|NA
CASRPLQNYNSPLHF
TGCGCCAGCAGACCGTTACAGAACTATAATTCACCCCTCCACTTT
>TRBJ2-3|TRBV28|TRBD2|NA
CASNQAGGVIDTQYF
TGTGCCAGCAATCAAGCGGGGGGGGTCATAGATACGCAGTATTTT
>TRBJ1-1|TRBV10-3|TRBD1|NA
CAIRDGTADTEAFF
TGTGCCATCAGGGACGGGACAGCAGACACTGAAGCTTTCTTT
>TRBJ2-3|TRBV11-2|NA|NA
CASSLQLTDTQYF
TGTGCCAGCAGCTTACAATTGACAGATACGCAGTATTTT
>TRBJ2-1|TRBV7-3|NA|NA
CASSLVPSYNEQFF
TGTGCCAGCAGCTTAGTCCCCTCCTACAATGAGCAGTTCTTC
>TRBJ2-1|TRBV7-9|NA|few
CASSLAQGFNEQFF
TGTGCCAGCAGCTTAGCGCAGGGTTTCAATGAGCAGTTCTTC
>TRBJ2-5|TRBV4-1|NA|NA
CASSLRAIGETQYF
TGCGCCAGCAGCCTCCGGGCTATTGGAGAGACCCAGTACTTC
>TRBJ1-2|TRBV18|NA|NA
CASSQEVNYGYTF
TGTGCCAGCTCCCAAGAGGTGAACTATGGCTACACCTTC
>TRBJ1-1|TRBV7-2|NA|few
CASRQTASNTEAFF
TGTGCCAGCAGACAGACAGCTTCGAACACTGAAGCTTTCTTT
>TRBJ2-7|TRBV7-2|NA|NA
CASSLSQGLSPYEQYF
TGTGCCAGCAGCTTATCGCAGGGGTTGAGCCCCTACGAGCAGTACTTC
>TRBJ2-5|TRBV27|TRBD2|NA
CASSPVRLAGAYQETQYF
TGTGCCAGCAGTCCGGTCCGACTAGCGGGGGCCTACCAAGAGACCCAGTACTTC
>TRBJ2-4|TRBV5-1|TRBD1|NA
CASSLDRGVKNIQYF
TGCGCCAGCAGCTTGGACAGGGGGGTCAAAAACATTCAGTACTTC
>TRBJ1-2|TRBV7-9|TRBD1|NA
CASSRTGYGYTF
TGTGCCAGCAGCCGGACAGGTTATGGCTACACCTTC
>TRBJ1-3|TRBV4-1|TRBD1|NA
CASSQVGQGFLNSGNTIYF
TGCGCCAGCAGCCAAGTTGGACAGGGGTTCCTGAACTCTGGAAACACCATATATTTT
>TRBJ2-3|TRBV2|TRBD1|once
CASSAGQGADTQYF
TGTGCCAGCAGTGCCGGACAGGGGGCAGATACGCAGTATTTT
>TRBJ2-5|TRBV9|TRBD2|NA
CASSTGTSGQETQYF
TGTGCCAGCAGCACCGGGACTAGCGGACAAGAGACCCAGTACTTC
>TRBJ1-4|TRBV29-1|NA|NA
CSVERQGPPTNEKLFF
TGCAGCGTTGAACGGCAGGGGCCGCCAACTAATGAAAAACTGTTTTTT